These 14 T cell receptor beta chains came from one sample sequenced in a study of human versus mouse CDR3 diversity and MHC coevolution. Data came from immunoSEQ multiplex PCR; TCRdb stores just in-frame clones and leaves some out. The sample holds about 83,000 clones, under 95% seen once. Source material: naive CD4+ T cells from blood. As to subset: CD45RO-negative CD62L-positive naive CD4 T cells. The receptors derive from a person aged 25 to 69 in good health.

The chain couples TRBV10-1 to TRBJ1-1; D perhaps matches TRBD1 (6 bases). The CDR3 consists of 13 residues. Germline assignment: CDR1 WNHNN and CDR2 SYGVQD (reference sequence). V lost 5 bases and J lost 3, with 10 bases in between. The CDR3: CASSLDSYTEAFF. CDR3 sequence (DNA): TGCGCCAGCAGTTTGGACAGCTACACTGAAGCTTTCTTT.

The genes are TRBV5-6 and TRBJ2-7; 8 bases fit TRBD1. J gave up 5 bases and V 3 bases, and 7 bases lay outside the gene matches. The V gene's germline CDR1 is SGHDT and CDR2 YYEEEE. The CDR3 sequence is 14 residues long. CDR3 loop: CASSYRDRSNEQYF. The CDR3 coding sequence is TGTGCCAGCAGCTACCGGGACAGGAGTAACGAGCAGTACTTC.

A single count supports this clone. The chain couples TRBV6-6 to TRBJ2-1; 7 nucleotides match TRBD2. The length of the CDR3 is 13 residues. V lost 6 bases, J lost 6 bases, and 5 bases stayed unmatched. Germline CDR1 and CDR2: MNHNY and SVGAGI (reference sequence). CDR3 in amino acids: CASSRLAGNEQFF. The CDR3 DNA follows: TGTGCCAGCAGCAGACTAGCAGGCAATGAGCAGTTCTTC.

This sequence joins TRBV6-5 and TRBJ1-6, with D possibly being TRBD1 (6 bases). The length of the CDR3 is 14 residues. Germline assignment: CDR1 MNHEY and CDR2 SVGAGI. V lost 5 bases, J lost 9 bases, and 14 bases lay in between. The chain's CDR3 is CASSPDRTGSPLHF. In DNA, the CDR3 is TGTGCCAGCAGTCCCGACAGGACGGGTTCACCCCTCCACTTT.

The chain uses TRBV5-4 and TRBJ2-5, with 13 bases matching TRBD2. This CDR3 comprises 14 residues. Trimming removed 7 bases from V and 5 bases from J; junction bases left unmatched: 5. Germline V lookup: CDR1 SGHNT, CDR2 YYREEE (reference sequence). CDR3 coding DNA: TGTGCCAGCGGACTAGCGGGAGTGGGGGAGACCCAGTACTTC. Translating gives CASGLAGVGETQYF.

CDR3 coding DNA: TGTGCCAGCAGCCAAAACACAGGGTTTGATACGCAGTATTTT. It codes for CASSQNTGFDTQYF. The V gene is TRBV4-2, the J gene TRBJ2-3; a weak D match, TRBD1 (6 bases). In germline, CDR1 is LGHNA, CDR2 YNFKEQ. This CDR3 spans 14 amino acids. V was cut by 2 bases and J by 6 bases, with 12 bases left in between.

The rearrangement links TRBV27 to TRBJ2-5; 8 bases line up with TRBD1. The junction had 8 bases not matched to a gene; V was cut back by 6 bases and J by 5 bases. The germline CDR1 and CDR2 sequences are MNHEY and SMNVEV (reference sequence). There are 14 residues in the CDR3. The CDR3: CASSGDRRPETQYF. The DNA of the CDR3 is TGTGCCAGCAGCGGGGACAGGCGGCCGGAGACCCAGTACTTC.

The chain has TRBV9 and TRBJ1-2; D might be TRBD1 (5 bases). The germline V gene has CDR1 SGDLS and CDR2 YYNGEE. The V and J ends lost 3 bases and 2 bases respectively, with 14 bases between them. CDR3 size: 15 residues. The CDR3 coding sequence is TGTGCCAGCAGCGGCCCCAGGGATATCAACTATGGCTACACCTTC. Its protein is CASSGPRDINYGYTF.

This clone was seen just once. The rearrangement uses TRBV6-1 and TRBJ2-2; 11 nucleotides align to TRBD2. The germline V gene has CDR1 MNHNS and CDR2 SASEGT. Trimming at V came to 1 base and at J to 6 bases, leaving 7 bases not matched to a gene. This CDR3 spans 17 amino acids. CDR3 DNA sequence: TGTGCCAGCAGTGAAGGGACTAGCGGGCGGTCGCCCGGGGAGCTGTTTTTT. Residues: CASSEGTSGRSPGELFF.

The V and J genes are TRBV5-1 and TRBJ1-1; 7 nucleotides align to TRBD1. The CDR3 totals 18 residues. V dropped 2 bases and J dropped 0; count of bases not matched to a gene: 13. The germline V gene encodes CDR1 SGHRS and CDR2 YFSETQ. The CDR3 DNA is TGCGCCAGCAGCTTACGGAAACAGACAGGGTTTTTGAACACTGAAGCTTTCTTT. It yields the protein CASSLRKQTGFLNTEAFF.

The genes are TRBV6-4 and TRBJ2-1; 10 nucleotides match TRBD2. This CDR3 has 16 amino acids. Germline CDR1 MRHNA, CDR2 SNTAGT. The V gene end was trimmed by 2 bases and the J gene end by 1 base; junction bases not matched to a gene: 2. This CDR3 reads CASSDSGRASYNEQFF. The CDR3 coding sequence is TGTGCCAGCAGTGACAGCGGGAGGGCTTCCTACAATGAGCAGTTCTTC.

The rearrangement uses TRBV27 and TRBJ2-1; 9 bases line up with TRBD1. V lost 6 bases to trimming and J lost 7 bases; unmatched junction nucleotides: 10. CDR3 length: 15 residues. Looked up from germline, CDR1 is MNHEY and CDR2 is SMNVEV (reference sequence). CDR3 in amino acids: CASRMRGTGRNEQFF. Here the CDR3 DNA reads TGTGCCAGCAGGATGAGAGGGACAGGGAGAAATGAGCAGTTCTTC.

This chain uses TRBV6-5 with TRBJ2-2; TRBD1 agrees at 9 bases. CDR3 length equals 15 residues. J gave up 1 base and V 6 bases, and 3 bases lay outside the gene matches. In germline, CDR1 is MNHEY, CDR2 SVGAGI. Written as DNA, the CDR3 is TGTGCCAGCAGAAACAGGGGGCGGAACACCGGGGAGCTGTTTTTT. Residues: CASRNRGRNTGELFF.

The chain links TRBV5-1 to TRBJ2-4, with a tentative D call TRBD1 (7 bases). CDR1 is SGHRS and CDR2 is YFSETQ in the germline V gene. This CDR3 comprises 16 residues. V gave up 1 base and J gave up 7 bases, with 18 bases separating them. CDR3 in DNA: TGCGCCAGCAGCTTGAACAGTCCAGGGGGGTTGAACATTCAGTACTTC. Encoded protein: CASSLNSPGGLNIQYF. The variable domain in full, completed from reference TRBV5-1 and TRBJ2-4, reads KAGVTQTPRYLIKTRGQQVTLSCSPISGHRSVSWYQQTPGQGLQFLFEYFSETQRNKGNFPGRFSGRQFSNSRSEMNVSTLELGDSALYLCASSLNSPGGLNIQYFGAGTRLSVL.